This is a list of T cell receptor beta chains from one sample in a study of cytomegalovirus exposure and HLA in healthy donors. Generated by immunoSEQ multiplex PCR, the TCRdb table keeps only in-frame clones and is missing some. Here the sample spans some 200,000 clones, around 70% being singletons. The sample taken for sequencing was PBMCs. The receptor source for this set is a man between 40 and 49 years old in good health and CMV-seropositive. Both conserved end residues are part of each CDR3. D genes are given only for firm matches.

v_call d_call cdr3_aa
TRBV27 TRBD1 CASTPDRGLGRGGYTF
TRBV7-9 . CASNRATDTQYF
TRBV29-1 TRBD1 CSVDRGRYTGELFF
TRBV7-9 . CASSRRGAGVDRGTQYF
TRBV7-2 . CASSPDSLYGYTF
TRBV18 . CASSSTGTHGYTF
TRBV5-1 . CASSLAGWGTAAFF
TRBV28 . CASSLSGGAETQYF
TRBV9 TRBD2 CASSYSGLGSDTQYF
TRBV28 . CASSSGQTYEQYF
TRBV7-7 TRBD1 CASSPDRDSGELFF